Here is one TCR beta chain with its context. Time point indicated: blood 2 weeks post-SBRT. The treatment denotes: 15 Gy SBRT to primary tumor, nephrectomy 4 weeks later. CDR3 length: 15 amino acids. The germline V gene encodes CDR1 MGHDK and CDR2 SYGVNS. V dropped 3 bases and J dropped 8; count of bases not matched to a gene: 9. These data come from a study of radiation and T cells in renal cell carcinoma. Repertoires were generated with immunoSEQ multiplex PCR, while TCRdb's copy carries only in-frame clones and drops some. The sample records some 150,000 clones, about 87% being singletons. The TCR was taken from a woman aged 45-65 years with renal cell carcinoma. Sequenced material: blood, taken from a patient whose treatment included radiotherapy and nephrectomy. V and J are TRBV25-1 and TRBJ1-2, with 10 bases that match TRBD1. This CDR3 reads CASSDWTGGLTGYTF. Here the CDR3 DNA reads TGTGCCAGCAGTGATTGGACAGGGGGATTGACCGGCTACACCTTC.